A single sample is the source of the 28 T cell receptor beta chains below, sequenced in a study of shared clonotypes between healthy human individuals. Using immunoSEQ multiplex PCR, the repertoire was profiled, and TCRdb retains in-frame clones only, with some absent. The repertoire holds about 510,000 clones, with 79% as singletons. The sequenced sample consisted of PBMCs. All receptors come from a woman in her thirties or forties in good health. Some clones in this sample may be carry-over from other donors' samples.

The chain has TRBV27 and TRBJ2-1; 7 positions agree with TRBD1. The CDR3 extends over 14 amino acids. V lost 7 bases to trimming and J lost 5 bases; unmatched junction nucleotides: 8. Germline CDR1 and CDR2: MNHEY and SMNVEV (reference sequence). The chain's CDR3 is CASTYRDSNNEQFF. CDR3 nucleotides: TGTGCCAGCACCTATCGGGACAGCAACAATGAGCAGTTCTTC.

V usage is TRBV11-2 and J usage is TRBJ1-3, with D unresolved. Germline V gene lookup returns CDR1 SGHAT and CDR2 FQNNGV. V lost 0 bases and J 3 bases, leaving 9 bases between the germline ends. This CDR3 contains 15 residues. The CDR3 nucleotides are TGTGCCAGCAGCTTAGATAGGATTTTTGGAAACACCATATATTTT. Translation gives CASSLDRIFGNTIYF.

V gene TRBV29-1 combines with J gene TRBJ2-1; D possibly matches TRBD1 or TRBD2 (5 bases each). The germline gives CDR1 SQVTM, CDR2 ANQGSEA. CDR3 length equals 13 residues. Trimming pared 7 bases from V and 5 bases from J, leaving 15 bases between. The CDR3 DNA reads as TGCAGCGCAGACCGGGACCGCGACAATGAGCAGTTCTTC. Protein: CSADRDRDNEQFF.

This chain links TRBV4-2 with TRBJ2-5; D remains unclear. The J call could be wrong; TRBJ2-7 is a better fit for the DNA end. Germline V gene data show CDR1 as LGHNA and CDR2 as YNFKEQ. This CDR3 spans 14 amino acids. The chain's CDR3 is CASSPPAPWDEQYF. Here the CDR3 DNA reads TGTGCCAGCAGCCCCCCCGCCCCGTGGGACGAGCAGTACTTC.

The chain couples TRBV19 to TRBJ1-6; D uncertain. This CDR3 has 13 residues. Trimming removed 7 bases at V and 6 bases at J, with 10 bases between. Germline values: CDR1 LNHDA, CDR2 SQIVND (reference sequence). Here the CDR3 reads CASMATPNSPLHF. CDR3 nucleotide sequence: TGTGCCAGTATGGCAACTCCTAATTCACCCCTCCACTTT.

The gene calls are TRBV4-1 and TRBJ1-5, with D possibly matching TRBD1 (5 bases). The V gene lost 3 bases and the J gene lost 16 bases, with 19 bases spanning the gap. The CDR3 loop spans 13 amino acids. CDR1 and CDR2 (germline): MGHRA, YSYEKL. Here the CDR3 DNA reads TGCGCCAGCAGCCAGGGCGCGGGGGGACCCCCTCATTTT. It specifies CASSQGAGGPPHF.

The chain uses TRBV7-2 and TRBJ2-2, with 8 bases lining up with TRBD2. The CDR3 length is 14 residues. The V gene end was trimmed by 3 bases and the J gene end by 9 bases; junction bases not matched to a gene: 6. Germline V lookup: CDR1 SGHTA, CDR2 FQGNSA. The CDR3 protein is CASSLVAGSRELFF. CDR3 nucleotide sequence: TGTGCCAGCAGCTTGGTAGCGGGGAGTCGGGAGCTGTTTTTT.

This clone was seen repeatedly, ten times or more. The genes are TRBV5-1 and TRBJ2-3; 11 bases map to TRBD2. V dropped 3 bases and J dropped 0; count of bases not matched to a gene: 6. The CDR3 sequence is 17 residues long. The germline V gene encodes CDR1 SGHRS and CDR2 YFSETQ. Here the CDR3 reads CASSSLAGGGSTDTQYF. For the CDR3, the DNA is TGCGCCAGCAGCTCCCTAGCGGGAGGAGGGAGCACAGATACGCAGTATTTT.

V is TRBV28 and J is TRBJ2-2; D unresolved. The CDR3 consists of 16 residues. CDR1 and CDR2 (germline): MDHEN, SYDVKM. V was trimmed by 6 bases and J by 2 bases, leaving 16 bases between them. The CDR3 DNA follows: TGTGCCAGCAGGGCCGATCCCCACATTAACACCGGGGAGCTGTTTTTT. This gives the protein CASRADPHINTGELFF.

The CDR3 protein is CSVADSGYSAGELFF. In nucleotides, the CDR3 is TGCAGCGTTGCTGATAGTGGGTACAGCGCCGGGGAGCTGTTTTTT. The gene calls are TRBV29-1 and TRBJ2-2, with D unresolved. Germline CDR1 reads SQVTM; CDR2 reads ANQGSEA. Trimming removed 4 bases at V and 6 bases at J, with 18 bases between. The CDR3 consists of 15 residues.

The rearrangement joins TRBV18 to TRBJ2-1; TRBD2 matches 9 bases. The V and J ends lost 0 bases and 6 bases, in that order; junction bases with no gene match: 3. CDR1 and CDR2 from the germline V gene are KGHSH and LQKENI. The CDR3 contains 15 residues. CDR3 sequence reads: CASSPPGTSINEQFF. The CDR3 DNA follows: TGTGCCAGCTCACCACCCGGGACTAGCATCAATGAGCAGTTCTTC. Drawing the rest from reference TRBV18 and TRBJ2-1, the complete variable domain is NAGVMQNPRHLVRRRGQEARLRCSPMKGHSHVYWYRQLPEEGLKFMVYLQKENIIDESGMPKERFSAEFPKEGPSILRIQQVVRGDSAAYFCASSPPGTSINEQFFGPGTRLTVL.

The chain is built from TRBV7-3 and TRBJ2-5; D unclear. Germline V gene data show CDR1 as SGHTA and CDR2 as FQGTGA. V gave up 5 bases and J gave up 4 bases, with 17 bases separating them. The CDR3 covers 15 residues. CDR3 bases: TGTGCCAGCAGCCCGACCGAAAATCCCTCAGAGACCCAGTACTTC. Protein sequence: CASSPTENPSETQYF.

This clone appeared a few times. The V and J genes are TRBV5-6 and TRBJ1-4, with D possibly being TRBD1 (6 bases). Germline V CDR1 and CDR2: SGHDT, YYEEEE. The CDR3 is made up of 15 amino acids. The ends were cut back, 2 bases at V and 11 bases at J, with 19 bases in the middle. In DNA form, the CDR3 reads TGTGCCAGCAGCTTTTATGGCCAACAGGGTGGGAAACTGTTTTTT. Its translation is CASSFYGQQGGKLFF.

CDR3 region: CASSLYSGTEAFF. The CDR3, as DNA: TGTGCCAGCAGCTTATATTCGGGAACTGAAGCTTTCTTT. V is TRBV7-2 and J is TRBJ1-1; D gene unclear. Germline V gene sequence: CDR1 SGHTA, CDR2 FQGNSA. Trimming cost V 2 bases and J 5 bases, with 9 bases left between them. The CDR3 sequence is 13 residues long. The full variable domain, completed using reference TRBV7-2 and TRBJ1-1, is GAGVSQSPSNKVTEKGKDVELRCDPISGHTALYWYRQSLGQGLEFLIYFQGNSAPDKSGLPSDRFSAERTGGSVSTLTIQRTQQEDSAVYLCASSLYSGTEAFFGQGTRLTVV.

The rearrangement joins TRBV6-1 to TRBJ1-2, with TRBD1 identical over 9 bases. With V trimmed by 5 bases and J by 6 bases, 4 bases remained unmatched. Per germline, CDR1 MNHNS and CDR2 SASEGT. The CDR3 has 13 amino acids. DNA of the CDR3: TGTGCCAGCAGTAAACGGGACAGGGATGGCTACACCTTC. Translating gives CASSKRDRDGYTF.

The V and J genes are TRBV19 and TRBJ1-4; 8 bases agree with TRBD1. The junction had 7 bases not matched to a gene; V was cut back by 5 bases and J by 8 bases. The CDR3 is made up of 14 amino acids. CDR1 and CDR2 (germline): LNHDA, SQIVND (reference sequence). CDR3 loop: CASSRDRRYEKLFF. CDR3 bases: TGTGCCAGTAGTCGGGACAGGAGGTACGAAAAACTGTTTTTT.

The CDR3: CASSQGLAGAGEETQYF. The DNA for the CDR3 is TGTGCCAGCTCACAGGGACTAGCGGGAGCGGGTGAAGAGACCCAGTACTTC. This chain joins TRBV18 and TRBJ2-5; 14 bases map to TRBD2. The germline V gene encodes CDR1 KGHSH and CDR2 LQKENI. V was clipped by 4 bases and J by 3 bases; unmatched bases: 7. The CDR3 consists of 17 residues.

The rearrangement joins TRBV2 to TRBJ1-1; D is ambiguous. The germline gives CDR1 SNHLY, CDR2 FYNNEI. The CDR3 is 12 amino acids. V gave up 5 bases and J gave up 4 bases, with 8 bases separating them. As DNA, the CDR3 is TGTGCCAGCAGTTCCTACAGCACTGAAGCTTTCTTT. It specifies CASSSYSTEAFF.

This clone was recorded only once. In the same sample, other DNA sequences code for this CDR3. This rearrangement joins TRBV9 to TRBJ2-1, with a tentative D call TRBD2 (6 bases). The CDR3 runs 15 residues. CDR1 is SGDLS, CDR2 YYNGEE, per germline. The V gene lost 0 bases and the J gene lost 1 base, with 8 bases spanning the gap. The CDR3 protein is CASSVDRGSYNEQFF. The CDR3 DNA sequence: TGTGCCAGCAGCGTAGATCGGGGGTCCTACAATGAGCAGTTCTTC. The variable domain in full, completed from reference TRBV9 and TRBJ2-1, reads DSGVTQTPKHLITATGQRVTLRCSPRSGDLSVYWYQQSLDQGLQFLIQYYNGEERAKGNILERFSAQQFPDLHSELNLSSLELGDSALYFCASSVDRGSYNEQFFGPGTRLTVL.

The chain carries TRBV5-8 and TRBJ1-3; 8 bases fit TRBD1. Germline values: CDR1 SGHTS, CDR2 YDEGEE. The CDR3 is 17 amino acids. The trim removed 5 bases at V and 4 bases at J, leaving 14 bases unmatched. CDR3 amino acids: CASSRDRWSGTGNTIYF. The DNA of the CDR3 is TGTGCCAGCAGTAGGGACAGGTGGAGTGGAACGGGAAACACCATATATTTT.

The chain combines TRBV19 with TRBJ1-2; D perhaps matches TRBD1 (5 bases). Germline V gives CDR1 LNHDA, CDR2 SQIVND (reference sequence). The CDR3 contains 14 residues. Trimming pared 5 bases from V and 4 bases from J, leaving 14 bases between. The CDR3: CASSPSQGGYGYTF. CDR3 in DNA: TGTGCCAGTAGTCCCAGCCAGGGTGGCTATGGCTACACCTTC. Using reference TRBV19 and TRBJ1-2 for the parts outside the CDR3, the full variable domain is DGGITQSPKYLFRKEGQNVTLSCEQNLNHDAMYWYRQDPGQGLRLIYYSQIVNDFQKGDIAEGYSVSREKKESFPLTVTSAQKNPTAFYLCASSPSQGGYGYTFGSGTRLTVV.

V is TRBV19 and J is TRBJ2-1, with 8 bases that match TRBD2. Germline V gene lookup returns CDR1 LNHDA and CDR2 SQIVND (reference sequence). V gave up 7 bases and J gave up 6 bases; unmatched junction bases: 17. This CDR3 is built from 17 residues. CDR3: CASTRRMGAGAGNEQFF. In DNA, the CDR3 is TGTGCCAGTACCCGCCGGATGGGAGCGGGAGCGGGCAATGAGCAGTTCTTC.

The chain uses TRBV5-1 and TRBJ2-7; TRBD1 agrees at 7 bases. V lost 4 bases, J lost 5 bases, and 9 bases stayed unmatched. The CDR3 length is 14 residues. Germline loops: CDR1 SGHRS, CDR2 YFSETQ. The CDR3 DNA reads as TGCGCCAGCAGCAGGACGACAGGGTCGAACGAGCAGTACTTC. The encoded protein is CASSRTTGSNEQYF.

The CDR3: CASSGANVLTF. The CDR3 DNA reads TGTGCCAGTAGTGGGGCCAACGTCCTGACTTTC. The V and J genes are TRBV19 and TRBJ2-6, with D uncertain. The V end lost 5 bases, the J end lost 4 bases, and 0 bases lay between the germline ends. The CDR3 has 11 residues. The germline V gene encodes CDR1 LNHDA and CDR2 SQIVND (reference sequence).

This chain links TRBV30 with TRBJ2-7; 9 bases map to TRBD1. Germline trimming cut 7 bases from V and 3 bases from J; bases unmatched to any gene: 4. CDR1 is GTSNPN and CDR2 is SVGIG in the germline V gene (reference sequence). The CDR3 is 12 amino acids. CDR3 protein: CAYGTGHYEQYF. Written as DNA, the CDR3 is TGTGCCTACGGGACAGGGCACTACGAGCAGTACTTC.

The chain recombines TRBV18 with TRBJ1-2, with a weak D call TRBD1 (5 bases). CDR1 and CDR2 from the germline V gene are KGHSH and LQKENI. This CDR3 region has 14 residues. V lost 1 base and J 8 bases, leaving 14 bases between the germline ends. As DNA, the CDR3 is TGTGCCAGCTCACCACAGGGGTCAGGGAGAGGCTACACCTTC. Protein: CASSPQGSGRGYTF.

CDR3 region: CASSFDRGLDDTEAFF. CDR3 bases: TGTGCCAGCAGCTTTGACAGGGGACTTGACGACACTGAAGCTTTCTTT. The rearrangement links TRBV7-6 to TRBJ1-1, with 8 bases lining up with TRBD1. Germline trimming cut 3 bases from V and 3 bases from J; bases unmatched to any gene: 9. Germline CDR1 is SGHVS and CDR2 is FNYEAQ. The CDR3 is 16 amino acids.

The chain recombines TRBV10-1 with TRBJ2-7, with 7 bases that match TRBD1. The J segment lost 5 bases and the V segment lost 6 bases, leaving 7 bases of the junction unmatched. This CDR3 contains 13 residues. Germline V CDR1 and CDR2: WNHNN, SYGVQD (reference sequence). CDR3 sequence (DNA): TGCGCCAGCAGAGCCGGGACAGAAAACGAGCAGTACTTC. This sequence encodes CASRAGTENEQYF.